What follows are 26 T cell receptor beta chains derived from one specimen sequenced in a study of blood T cells in healthy people across ages. A second PCR of 7 to 11 cycles used a sample-barcoded 5' primer and a J-beta primer mix. TCRdb used MiXCR to reprocess the 5' RACE reads, holding one entry per CDR3 protein. The sample includes around 670,000 distinct CDR3 sequences, about 30% of them seen just once. The sequenced sample was blood. These receptors all come from a woman over 75 in good health.

This clonotype was counted a few times. The chain couples TRBV2 to TRBJ1-2; TRBD1 is a possible D gene (6 bases). Trimming took 3 bases from V and 8 from J, leaving 13 bases between them. CDR3 length: 13 residues. CDR1 SNHLY and CDR2 FYNNEI come from the germline V gene. The CDR3 bases are TGTGCCAGCAGTGACCCGTTAGGACAGGGCTACACCTTC. This translates into CASSDPLGQGYTF.

With respect to this clonotype: A single base separates this from a much larger clone, so it may be a read error. This sequence joins TRBV7-2 and TRBJ2-1; the match to TRBD2 covers 8 bases. The J call is uncertain, as TRBJ2-7 better fits the DNA end. The CDR3 sequence is 14 residues long. In germline, CDR1 is SGHTA, CDR2 FQGNSA. CDR3 sequence (DNA): TGTGCCAGCAGCTCGGGACTAGTCTACAATGAGCAGTACTTC. Protein product: CASSSGLVYNEQYF.

The sample holds many counts of this clonotype. The J gene is TRBJ2-1, the V gene TRBV27; D is unclear. This CDR3 has 14 residues. Germline V gives CDR1 MNHEY, CDR2 SMNVEV (reference sequence). Between the trimmed V and J ends, which lost 1 base and 8 bases, there was a span of 12 bases. The CDR3 is CASSLWLETDEQFF. The CDR3 DNA reads TGTGCCAGCAGTTTATGGCTAGAGACCGATGAGCAGTTCTTC.

Ten or more counts support this clonotype. In nucleotides, the CDR3 is TGTGCCAGCAGGAACGGACAGGCTCCTAACTATGGCTACACCTTC. This sequence encodes CASRNGQAPNYGYTF. The chain carries TRBV6-2 or TRBV6-3 and TRBJ1-2; 7 positions agree with TRBD1. The CDR3 length is 15 residues. Looked up from germline, CDR1 is MNHEY and CDR2 is SVGEGT. Trimming took 6 bases from V and 0 from J; bases not matched to a gene: 7.

This clonotype was seen a few times. The rearrangement links TRBV2 to TRBJ2-2; D unresolved. Looked up from germline, CDR1 is SNHLY and CDR2 is FYNNEI. The V gene lost 4 bases and the J gene lost 3 bases, with 6 bases spanning the gap. This CDR3 spans 13 amino acids. The CDR3 DNA reads TGTGCCAGCAGTGTGTCTTACACCGGGGAGCTGTTTTTT. Translated, it gives CASSVSYTGELFF.

This clonotype came up a few times. The V call is TRBV7-6, the J call TRBJ1-4; possible D gene TRBD1, 6 bases. The CDR3 spans 15 residues. Germline CDR1 reads SGHVS; CDR2 reads FNYEAQ. Trimming removed 1 base from V and 7 bases from J, with 13 bases in between. Here the CDR3 reads CASSLGQAPGEKLFF. CDR3 bases: TGTGCCAGCAGCTTAGGACAGGCACCTGGTGAAAAACTGTTTTTT.

This clonotype was found many times. Relative to the germline gene, one junction end is altered; a read error may explain this. The V call is TRBV5-1, the J call TRBJ2-7; 9 positions match TRBD2. This CDR3 region has 15 residues. CDR1 is SGHRS and CDR2 is YFSETQ in the germline V gene. CDR3 sequence reads: CASSTGTSISSEQYF. In DNA, the CDR3 is TGCGCCAGCAGCACAGGGACTAGCATCTCCTCCGAGCAGTACTTC.

This clonotype was seen repeatedly, ten times or more. CDR3 amino acids: CASSLALGGNQPQHF. DNA of the CDR3: TGTGCCAGCAGCTTAGCCTTAGGGGGGAATCAGCCCCAGCATTTT. This sequence joins TRBV7-2 and TRBJ1-5; a weak D match, TRBD1 (6 bases). The CDR3 totals 15 residues. Germline V gene data show CDR1 as SGHTA and CDR2 as FQGNSA. V dropped 0 bases and J dropped 4 bases, with 10 bases sitting between them.

This clonotype was counted many times. The V and J genes are TRBV4-2 and TRBJ2-7; tentatively, D is TRBD1 (6 bases). Germline CDR1 reads LGHNA; CDR2 reads YNFKEQ. CDR3 size: 14 residues. The ends were cut back, 1 base at V and 0 bases at J, with 7 bases in the middle. In nucleotides, the CDR3 is TGTGCCAGCAGCCAAGGGGACACCTCCTACGAGCAGTACTTC. It encodes CASSQGDTSYEQYF.

CDR3 amino acids: CASRKSGLAMSYEQYF. The DNA for the CDR3 is TGTGCCAGCAGGAAGTCGGGACTAGCGATGTCCTACGAGCAGTACTTC. This chain links TRBV27 with TRBJ2-7; 10 nucleotides agree with TRBD2. With V trimmed by 6 bases and J by 1 base, 9 bases remained unmatched. The CDR3 is 16 amino acids. Germline CDR1 and CDR2: MNHEY and SMNVEV (reference sequence).

The chain recombines TRBV20-1 with TRBJ2-7, with D perhaps being TRBD1 or TRBD2 (5 bases each). CDR3 size: 15 residues. V dropped 0 bases and J dropped 4 bases, with 16 bases sitting between them. The germline CDR1 and CDR2 sequences are DFQATT and SNEGSKA (reference sequence). Here the CDR3 DNA reads TGCAGTGCTAGAGAATTCAGGGAGTTGCCGTACGAGCAGTACTTC. Translating it yields CSAREFRELPYEQYF.

The chain combines TRBV11-2 with TRBJ1-4, with D tentatively TRBD1 (6 bases). V lost 6 bases, J lost 2 bases, and 13 bases lay in between. The length of the CDR3 is 15 residues. Germline CDR1 is SGHAT and CDR2 is FQNNGV. The CDR3 loop reads CASSRTGSTNEKLFF. DNA of the CDR3: TGTGCCAGCAGTCGTACAGGGAGTACTAATGAAAAACTGTTTTTT.

As for this clonotype: One base away lies a much larger clone, so this may be a sequencing read error. V is TRBV4-1 and J is TRBJ2-7, with 8 bases matching TRBD2. With V trimmed by 0 bases and J by 7 bases, 11 bases remained unmatched. Germline assignment: CDR1 MGHRA and CDR2 YSYEKL. The CDR3 totals 16 residues. The CDR3, as DNA: TGCGCCAGCAGCCAAGAGGGTAGCGGGGTGTACAATGAGCAGTACTTC. Translating it yields CASSQEGSGVYNEQYF.

In the case of this clonotype: The junction shows a germline mismatch at one end, possibly a read error. V gene TRBV6-2 or TRBV6-3 combines with J gene TRBJ1-1; D uncertain. Germline values: CDR1 MNHEY, CDR2 SVGEGT. This CDR3 has 14 residues. The CDR3 spells CVSTDRADNTEAFF. The CDR3 DNA follows: TGTGTCAGCACAGATCGGGCAGACAACACTGAAGCTTTCTTT.

There are many counts of this clonotype. V gene TRBV20-1 combines with J gene TRBJ1-4; D gene uncertain. Per germline, CDR1 DFQATT and CDR2 SNEGSKA (reference sequence). The CDR3 consists of 14 residues. The V gene lost 1 base and the J gene lost 8 bases, with 14 bases spanning the gap. The DNA of the CDR3 is TGCAGTGCTAGAGCCTGGACGGTTAGGGAAAAACTGTTTTTT. Translation: CSARAWTVREKLFF.

This chain uses TRBV29-1 with TRBJ1-5, with D unclear. Germline V gives CDR1 SQVTM, CDR2 ANQGSEA. The CDR3 consists of 12 residues. Trimming took off 4 bases at V and 4 bases at J, with 8 bases between the two ends. In nucleotides, the CDR3 is TGCAGCGTTGCCTCCGGGAATCAGCCCCAGCATTTT. Translating gives CSVASGNQPQHF.

This clonotype was observed at least ten times. This sequence joins TRBV25-1 and TRBJ1-1; TRBD1 aligns across 9 bases. V lost 5 bases to trimming and J lost 4 bases; unmatched junction nucleotides: 8. Germline values: CDR1 MGHDK, CDR2 SYGVNS. CDR3 length: 15 residues. CDR3 protein: CASSSRTGEVTEAFF. The DNA for the CDR3 is TGTGCCAGCAGTTCCCGGACAGGGGAGGTCACTGAAGCTTTCTTT. The whole variable domain, filled in from reference TRBV25-1 and TRBJ1-1, reads EADIYQTPRYLVIGTGKKITLECSQTMGHDKMYWYQQDPGMELHLIHYSYGVNSTEKGDLSSESTVSRIRTEHFPLTLESARPSHTSQYLCASSSRTGEVTEAFFGQGTRLTVV.

This clonotype was seen at least ten times. This chain connects TRBV24-1 to TRBJ2-1; D remains unclear. From germline, CDR1 is KGHDR and CDR2 SFDVKD. CDR3 length: 16 amino acids. The V gene lost 3 bases and the J gene lost 2 bases, with 13 bases spanning the gap. DNA of the CDR3: TGTGCCACCAGTGATCCCCGTTTAAAGACCTACAATGAGCAGTTCTTC. Its protein product is CATSDPRLKTYNEQFF.

A remark on this clonotype: Being one base from a much bigger clone, this may be a read error. The missing conserved phenylalanine or tryptophan at the end of this CDR3 makes a read error likely. The gene calls are TRBV7-2 and TRBJ2-1; D is ambiguous. CDR3 length equals 14 residues. V was clipped by 1 base and J by 7 bases, with 11 bases between them. Germline CDR1 is SGHTA and CDR2 is FQGNSA. The DNA for the CDR3 is TGTGCCAGCAGCTTAGGGGGTGGGCAGAATGAGCAGTTCATC. This encodes CASSLGGGQNEQFI.

In this sample, this clonotype turned up a few times. For the CDR3, the DNA is TGTGCCAGCAGTCTGACAGGGAGTTACCAGCCCCAGCATTTT. Translated: CASSLTGSYQPQHF. The rearrangement uses TRBV28 and TRBJ1-5, with 7 bases matching TRBD1. Germline V CDR1 and CDR2: MDHEN, SYDVKM. CDR3 length: 14 amino acids. The trim removed 5 bases at V and 7 bases at J, leaving 8 bases unmatched.

Notes on this clonotype: A much bigger clone sits one base away, suggesting this may be a read error. The chain recombines TRBV9 with TRBJ2-1; possibly TRBD2 for D (6 bases). From germline, CDR1 is SGDLS and CDR2 YYNGEE. The CDR3 has 14 residues. DNA of the CDR3: TGTGCCAGCGGCGTAGAATGGGGGGATAATGAGCAGTTCTTC. Translation: CASGVEWGDNEQFF.

The table lists this clonotype with a few counts. The chain recombines TRBV9 with TRBJ1-1, with D perhaps matching TRBD1 (6 bases). V was cut by 1 base and J by 1 base, with 17 bases left in between. The CDR3 runs 17 residues. Germline V gives CDR1 SGDLS, CDR2 YYNGEE. CDR3 in amino acids: CASSVSPQGAGNTEAFF. As DNA, the CDR3 is TGTGCCAGCAGCGTATCACCACAGGGAGCTGGGAACACTGAAGCTTTCTTT.

This clonotype was recorded many times. The chain uses TRBV6-5 and TRBJ2-1; D gene uncertain. CDR1 is MNHEY and CDR2 is SVGAGI in the germline V gene. This CDR3 contains 15 residues. The ends were cut back, 3 bases at V and 0 bases at J, with 9 bases in the middle. CDR3 region: CASSYRFTSYNEQFF. CDR3 nucleotides: TGTGCCAGCAGTTATCGATTTACCTCCTACAATGAGCAGTTCTTC.

This clonotype was counted between two and nine times. V gene TRBV12-3 or TRBV12-4 combines with J gene TRBJ1-2; D is uncertain. Trimming removed 3 bases from V and 4 bases from J, with 9 bases in between. The CDR3 length is 13 residues. In DNA form, the CDR3 reads TGTGCCAGCAGTTTCGACTCCTCCTATGGCTACACCTTC. Amino acids: CASSFDSSYGYTF.

This clonotype was recorded many times. This CDR3 reads CASSLAGTNREQYF. CDR3 DNA sequence: TGCGCCAGCAGCTTGGCAGGGACCAATCGGGAGCAGTACTTC. The V gene is TRBV5-1, the J gene TRBJ2-7, with D perhaps matching TRBD1 or TRBD2 (5 bases each). CDR1 and CDR2 from the germline V gene are SGHRS and YFSETQ. The CDR3 spans 14 residues. Between the trimmed V and J ends, which lost 0 bases and 7 bases, there was a span of 14 bases.

The chain links TRBV7-2 to TRBJ2-7; weak D call: TRBD2 (6 bases). V was pared by 2 bases and J by 2 bases, with 13 bases between. Germline V gene data show CDR1 as SGHTA and CDR2 as FQGNSA. The CDR3 sequence is 15 residues long. Here the CDR3 reads CASSLRKGRTYEQYF. DNA for the CDR3: TGTGCCAGCAGCTTAAGGAAGGGGAGGACCTACGAGCAGTACTTC.